The next 3 T cell receptor beta chains were all read from a single sample in a study of blood T cells in healthy people across ages. Next came a second PCR, run for about 6 to 12 cycles, which used a sample-barcoded 5' primer along with a J-beta primer mix. TCRdb called the 5' RACE reads again in MiXCR, with one record for every CDR3 protein. The table lists around 1,000,000 distinct CDR3 sequences, approximately 26% of them singletons. The sample also formed part of further work on T cells of mothers and their children.

Sequenced: blood. The receptors derive from a girl aged 2 to 10 in good health.

This clonotype has more than one count but fewer than ten. This sequence joins TRBV12-5 and TRBJ2-5; D unresolved. Trimming took 6 bases from V and 5 from J, leaving 19 bases between them. The CDR3 has 15 residues. Germline V gene sequence: CDR1 LGHNT, CDR2 FRNRAP. This CDR3 is CASGVDLSSVETQYF. The CDR3 DNA follows: TGTGCTAGTGGAGTTGATCTTTCTTCGGTGGAGACCCAGTACTTC.

V and J are TRBV12-3 or TRBV12-4 and TRBJ1-1, with 7 positions matching TRBD1. The CDR3 sequence is 15 residues long. Losses at the gene ends were 1 base for V and 1 base for J; bases not matched to a gene: 3. As DNA, the CDR3 is TGTGCCAGCAGTTTAGTGACAGGGCAGAACACTGAAGCTTTCTTT. Its protein is CASSLVTGQNTEAFF.

The chain couples TRBV9 to TRBJ1-1, with TRBD1 as a possible D gene (6 bases). CDR1 and CDR2 from the germline V gene are SGDLS and YYNGEE. The CDR3 is made up of 14 amino acids. Deletions cut 0 bases from V and 4 bases from J, with 10 bases between. CDR3: CASSVAGVGTEAFF. DNA for the CDR3: TGTGCCAGCAGCGTAGCAGGGGTCGGCACTGAAGCTTTCTTT.